The entry that follows covers one T cell receptor (beta chain) sequence. Germline V gives CDR1 MNHEY, CDR2 SMNVEV (reference sequence). Trimming took 6 bases from V and 2 from J; bases not matched to a gene: 7. This CDR3 contains 15 residues. Authors' analysis steps: Estimated nucleated cell counts came from reference gene primer amplification. Data came from immunoSEQ multiplex PCR; TCRdb stores just in-frame clones and leaves some out. Clone size and the V and J calls come from that table; the DNA yielded D and trimming. This sample has about 400,000 clones, with around nine tenths found just once. These data come from a study of blood T cell repertoires in COVID-19. Looking at the study overall: Acute-phase and convalescent COVID-19 samples originated in the United States, Italy and Spain. PBMCs, B-cell-depleted T cells, or T cells provided the cDNA or gDNA that made up the material.

Sample: peripheral blood. The sequence was obtained from a woman in her 30s with acute or convalescent COVID-19. The chain employs TRBV27 and TRBJ1-1; TRBD1 agrees at 9 bases. The CDR3 loop reads CASRPTGGVNTEAFF. The DNA for the CDR3 is TGTGCCAGCAGGCCTACAGGGGGCGTTAACACTGAAGCTTTCTTT.